This T cell receptor (beta chain) was documented in a study of blood T cell repertoires in COVID-19. Profiling relied on immunoSEQ multiplex PCR, and the TCRdb table lists in-frame clones only, not all of them. This sample has approximately 130,000 clones, with about 83% found just once. The CDR3 spans 15 residues. The sample comprised peripheral blood. The source of this sequence is a human donor in a cohort sampled during active COVID-19. The rearrangement uses TRBV21-1 and TRBJ1-1; the table's D call, TRBD1, has no DNA check behind it. TRBV21-1 is deemed a pseudogene. CDR3 in amino acids: CASSKRTLYDTEAFF. The CDR3 DNA reads TGTGCCAGCAGCAAGCGGACACTCTATGACACTGAAGCTTTCTTT.